The 19 T cell receptor beta chains below all came from one sample that was sequenced in a study of vaccination effects on CD4 cells after COVID-19. ViraFEST expansion of antigen-specific CD4+ T cells with viral peptide pools preceded sequencing. Culturing for around ten days preceded CD4+ T cell isolation. Vaccine recipients lacked prior SARS-CoV-2 infection and had negative nucleocapsid antibodies. Clones were sequenced by immunoSEQ multiplex PCR, and TCRdb holds only the in-frame ones, with some missing. The profile covers tens of thousands of clones, with 78% appearing a single time and roughly a tenth taken by the ten largest. Their specific antigens are unknown. The sequenced sample was CD4+ T cells from PBMCs cultured with SARS-CoV-2 spike peptides, obtained before COVID-19 vaccination. The receptor set was obtained from a human donor who received a COVID-19 vaccine.

The chain combines TRBV12-5 with TRBJ2-2; 11 bases are a match to TRBD1. V shed 6 bases and J 6 bases; nucleotides not matched to a gene: 3. CDR1 is LGHNT and CDR2 is FRNRAP in the germline V gene. This CDR3 spans 14 amino acids. The CDR3 nucleotides read TGTGCTAGTGGAGGGACAGGGGGGGCCGGGGAGCTGTTTTTT. Its translation is CASGGTGGAGELFF.

The rearrangement joins TRBV5-8 to TRBJ2-3, with D hard to call. CDR3 length: 16 amino acids. The germline CDR1 and CDR2 sequences are SGHTS and YDEGEE. Trimming pared 7 bases from V and 0 bases from J, leaving 18 bases between. The CDR3 region is CASPFPPGISTDTQYF. CDR3 nucleotide sequence: TGTGCCAGCCCCTTTCCCCCGGGTATAAGCACAGATACGCAGTATTTT.

The chain has TRBV6-5 and TRBJ2-3; 8 bases map to TRBD1. The CDR3 loop spans 14 amino acids. CDR1 and CDR2 from the germline V gene are MNHEY and SVGAGI. With 6 bases clipped from V and 6 bases from J, the junction kept 8 bases outside the gene matches. The CDR3 bases are TGTGCCAGCAGGTGGCGGCAGGGGGCGGATACGCAGTATTTT. It translates to CASRWRQGADTQYF.

This chain connects TRBV4-1 to TRBJ1-2; no clear D. CDR1 and CDR2 (germline): MGHRA, YSYEKL. Deletions cut 0 bases from V and 4 bases from J, with 9 bases between. The CDR3 has 14 amino acids. CDR3 nucleotide sequence: TGCGCCAGCAGCCAAGATGTCGGCTTCTATGGCTACACCTTC. It encodes CASSQDVGFYGYTF.

The V and J genes are TRBV7-9 and TRBJ2-5; D not certain. Germline V CDR1 and CDR2: SEHNR, FQNEAQ (reference sequence). Trimming took 5 bases from V and 5 from J, leaving 24 bases between them. The CDR3 spans 17 residues. The CDR3 DNA is TGTGCCAGCAGCCGTCCCGGCCCGGACGGCCTGAGTGAGACCCAGTACTTC. Protein: CASSRPGPDGLSETQYF.

The chain is built from TRBV3-1 (or the pseudogene TRBV3-2) and TRBJ1-4; D unclear. The CDR3 is made up of 14 amino acids. The germline V gene encodes CDR1 LGHDT and CDR2 YNNKEL (reference sequence). Between the trimmed V and J ends, which lost 1 base and 5 bases, there was a span of 8 bases. The CDR3 region is CASSQGTHNEKLFF. As DNA, the CDR3 is TGTGCCAGCAGCCAAGGGACCCACAATGAAAAACTGTTTTTT.

The chain has TRBV5-8 and TRBJ1-1; 7 bases agree with TRBD1. Germline V gene lookup returns CDR1 SGHTS and CDR2 YDEGEE. V shed 5 bases and J 9 bases; nucleotides not matched to a gene: 4. CDR3 length: 11 amino acids. This CDR3 is CASRWTGQAFF. In DNA, the CDR3 is TGTGCCAGCAGGTGGACAGGTCAAGCTTTCTTT.

A few counts support this clone. V gene TRBV4-1 combines with J gene TRBJ1-5; D is perhaps TRBD1 (5 bases). V was cut by 1 base and J by 1 base, with 5 bases left in between. The CDR3 totals 14 residues. Germline CDR1 is MGHRA and CDR2 is YSYEKL. The CDR3 nucleotides are TGCGCCAGCAGCCAAGGGGACAGCAATCAGCCCCAGCATTTT. It yields the protein CASSQGDSNQPQHF.

This clone came up a few times. The V call is TRBV5-4, the J call TRBJ2-4; the match to TRBD2 covers 7 bases. The CDR3 covers 14 residues. V dropped 0 bases and J dropped 8; count of bases not matched to a gene: 5. Germline V gene data show CDR1 as SGHNT and CDR2 as YYREEE (reference sequence). The CDR3 DNA is TGTGCCAGCAGCTTGGAGGGAGGGACGGACATTCAGTACTTC. This encodes CASSLEGGTDIQYF. Full variable domain (outside the CDR3, taken from reference TRBV5-4 and TRBJ2-4): ETGVTQSPTHLIKTRGQQVTLRCSSQSGHNTVSWYQQALGQGPQFIFQYYREEENGRGNFPPRFSGLQFPNYSSELNVNALELDDSALYLCASSLEGGTDIQYFGAGTRLSVL.

The chain links TRBV6-5 to TRBJ2-5; D perhaps matches TRBD1 (7 bases). CDR3 length: 15 amino acids. Germline CDR1 and CDR2: MNHEY and SVGAGI. The V end lost 6 bases, the J end lost 4 bases, and 18 bases lay between the germline ends. CDR3 loop: CASRARGRGAETQYF. The CDR3 DNA sequence: TGTGCCAGCAGGGCCCGGGGCAGGGGGGCAGAGACCCAGTACTTC.

The table lists this clone with a count of one. The gene calls are TRBV18 and TRBJ1-2; 8 bases agree with TRBD1. The CDR3 totals 19 residues. CDR1 KGHSH and CDR2 LQKENI come from the germline V gene. J lost 0 bases, V lost 1 base, and 13 bases had no gene match. Written as DNA, the CDR3 is TGTGCCAGCTCACCACGAATCGGACAGGGTGTGGGAGCTAACTATGGCTACACCTTC. Its translation is CASSPRIGQGVGANYGYTF.

CDR3 in DNA: TGTGCCACCAGCCCCCTCCGCGGGACCTACGAGCAGTACGTC. It is translated as CATSPLRGTYEQYV. The rearrangement links TRBV24-1 to TRBJ2-7; D might be TRBD2 (6 bases). CDR3 length: 14 residues. The V end lost 7 bases, the J end lost 2 bases, and 14 bases lay between the germline ends. The germline CDR1 and CDR2 sequences are KGHDR and SFDVKD.

This chain joins TRBV9 and TRBJ2-4; D is unclear. V lost 4 bases and J lost 9, with 5 bases in between. The germline V gene has CDR1 SGDLS and CDR2 YYNGEE. This CDR3 spans 10 amino acids. CDR3 protein: CASSLSIQYF. CDR3 DNA: TGTGCCAGCAGCCTTAGCATTCAGTACTTC.

This rearrangement joins TRBV19 to TRBJ1-1, with 9 bases identical to TRBD1. The CDR3 length is 15 residues. CDR1 and CDR2 from the germline V gene are LNHDA and SQIVND (reference sequence). V was clipped by 4 bases and J by 3 bases; unmatched bases: 6. The CDR3 protein is CASSTTGGFDTEAFF. CDR3 in DNA: TGTGCCAGTAGTACGACAGGGGGGTTCGACACTGAAGCTTTCTTT.

The chain carries TRBV7-2 and TRBJ2-2; TRBD1 aligns across 9 bases. CDR3 length equals 15 residues. V was clipped by 5 bases and J by 4 bases; unmatched bases: 5. The germline V gene has CDR1 SGHTA and CDR2 FQGNSA. The CDR3 region has the DNA TGTGCCAGCAGCCCGACGGGACAGGGCACCGGGGAGCTGTTTTTT. Amino acid sequence: CASSPTGQGTGELFF.

The chain couples TRBV27 to TRBJ2-3; 9 nucleotides match TRBD1. With 6 bases clipped from V and 0 bases from J, the junction kept 16 bases outside the gene matches. The CDR3 spans 19 residues. Germline lookup yields CDR1 MNHEY and CDR2 SMNVEV (reference sequence). The CDR3 loop is CASRGHVVPTGGSTDTQYF. The CDR3 DNA sequence: TGTGCCAGCAGGGGTCACGTGGTACCGACAGGGGGTAGCACAGATACGCAGTATTTT.

CDR3 amino acids: CASSLGGTATSSGNTIYF. CDR3 coding DNA: TGTGCCAGCAGCTTGGGGGGGACAGCGACGAGCTCTGGAAACACCATATATTTT. V is TRBV5-4 and J is TRBJ1-3; 7 bases are a match to TRBD1. The CDR3 runs 18 residues. The V segment lost 0 bases and the J segment 0 bases; nucleotides outside the gene matches: 9. Germline values: CDR1 SGHNT, CDR2 YYREEE (reference sequence).

Here the CDR3 reads CASSRGGREQYV. As DNA, the CDR3 is TGTGCCAGCAGCAGGGGGGGGCGCGAGCAGTACGTC. This chain joins TRBV21-1 and TRBJ2-7; TRBD2 is the table's D call and was not checked against the DNA. TRBV21-1 is termed a pseudogene. The CDR3 is 12 amino acids.

Here the CDR3 reads CASSLAGVTGELFF. CDR3 bases: TGCGCCAGCAGCTTGGCCGGAGTCACCGGGGAGCTGTTTTTT. The rearrangement uses TRBV5-1 and TRBJ2-2; unclear D gene. V was pared by 0 bases and J by 4 bases, with 7 bases between. The V gene's germline CDR1 is SGHRS and CDR2 YFSETQ. The CDR3 sequence is 14 residues long.